This entry lists 14 T cell receptor beta chains sequenced from one sample in a study of blood T cell repertoires in COVID-19. Profiled with immunoSEQ multiplex PCR; TCRdb holds only in-frame clones, not every one. Here the sample spans 31,000 or so clones, about 85% being singletons. Material for sequencing was peripheral blood. These receptors all stem from a human donor in a cohort sampled during active COVID-19.

The chain joins TRBV11-2 to TRBJ1-1; 8 bases fit TRBD1. After removal of 6 bases from V and 4 bases from J, the junction contained 1 base not matched to a gene. CDR3 length: 12 residues. Germline loops: CDR1 SGHAT, CDR2 FQNNGV. The DNA for the CDR3 is TGTGCCAGCAGAGACAGGGGCACTGAAGCTTTCTTT. Encoded protein: CASRDRGTEAFF.

The CDR3 nucleotides are TGTGCCAGCAGTGCTACAGGGGGTGGGCAGTTCTTC. It encodes CASSATGGGQFF. The chain uses TRBV2 and TRBJ2-1; 8 bases fit TRBD1. The CDR3 runs to 12 residues. Germline V gives CDR1 SNHLY, CDR2 FYNNEI. V shed 4 bases and J 12 bases; nucleotides not matched to a gene: 5.

This clone was detected only a few times. Relative to the germline gene, one junction end is altered; a read error may explain this. The chain recombines TRBV7-7 with TRBJ2-1; the D call may be TRBD1 or TRBD2 (6 bases each). This CDR3 is 15 amino acids long. Germline CDR1 is SSHAT and CDR2 is FNYEAQ (reference sequence). CDR3 in amino acids: CASSLGGGNYNEQFF. DNA for the CDR3: TGTGCTAGCAGCTTAGGGGGAGGAAACTACAATGAGCAGTTCTTC.

V is TRBV28 and J is TRBJ2-3, with D perhaps TRBD1 (6 bases). This CDR3 region has 12 residues. V lost 6 bases and J 4 bases, leaving 8 bases between the germline ends. Germline CDR1 and CDR2: MDHEN and SYDVKM. CDR3 bases: TGTGCCAGCAGCCGGACAGCAGATACGCAGTATTTT. Its translation is CASSRTADTQYF.

This rearrangement joins TRBV28 to TRBJ2-7, with 15 bases that match TRBD2. CDR1 is MDHEN and CDR2 is SYDVKM in the germline V gene. The CDR3 length is 17 residues. Unmatched junction bases numbered 6, after V lost 6 bases and J lost 0 bases. The CDR3: CASRRGTSGGSSYEQYF. CDR3 DNA: TGTGCCAGCAGACGCGGGACTAGCGGGGGGAGCTCCTACGAGCAGTACTTC.

The chain links TRBV2 to TRBJ1-4, with a possible D match to TRBD1 (5 bases). The CDR3 is 17 amino acids. Germline CDR1 is SNHLY and CDR2 is FYNNEI. Trimming shortened V by 5 bases and J by 3 bases, and 19 bases separated the two germline ends. The CDR3 DNA reads as TGTGCCAGCAGTTTTCGGGGGAGGGGTCCGGCTAATGAAAAACTGTTTTTT. Translating it yields CASSFRGRGPANEKLFF.

V is TRBV7-9 and J is TRBJ1-5; D is ambiguous. The CDR3 has 13 amino acids. The germline CDR1 and CDR2 sequences are SEHNR and FQNEAQ (reference sequence). The V and J ends lost 6 bases and 3 bases respectively, with 9 bases between them. The CDR3 sequence: CASRATTNQPQHF. CDR3 coding DNA: TGTGCCAGCAGAGCGACGACCAATCAGCCCCAGCATTTT. The full variable domain, its missing parts supplied by reference TRBV7-9 and TRBJ1-5, is DTGVSQNPRHKITKRGQNVTFRCDPISEHNRLYWYRQTLGQGPEFLTYFQNEAQLEKSRLLSDRFSAERPKGSFSTLEIQRTEQGDSAMYLCASRATTNQPQHFGDGTRLSIL.

This clone occurred a few times. The chain employs TRBV7-9 and TRBJ1-3, with D possibly TRBD1 on 6 matching bases. This CDR3 has 15 residues. The germline gives CDR1 SEHNR, CDR2 FQNEAQ (reference sequence). Trimming left V 2 bases short and J 3 bases short, with 11 bases between. The CDR3 DNA follows: TGTGCCAGCAGCTTAACCAGGGGCATTGGAAACACCATATATTTT. Translating gives CASSLTRGIGNTIYF.

This clone was picked up one time. J is TRBJ2-5 and V is TRBV28; 7 positions agree with TRBD1. Germline V gene lookup returns CDR1 MDHEN and CDR2 SYDVKM. Unmatched junction bases numbered 4, after V lost 6 bases and J lost 3 bases. The CDR3 is 13 residues long. The CDR3 bases are TGTGCCAGCAGCCCGACAGGGAAAGAGACCCAGTACTTC. Its translation is CASSPTGKETQYF.

The chain uses TRBV25-1 and TRBJ1-4; TRBD1 aligns across 9 bases. The CDR3 is made up of 15 amino acids. The germline CDR1 and CDR2 sequences are MGHDK and SYGVNS. With V trimmed by 4 bases and J by 8 bases, 8 bases remained unmatched. The CDR3 DNA is TGTGCCAGCAGTGCGACAGGGGGAAATCGCGAAAAACTGTTTTTT. It encodes CASSATGGNREKLFF.

The sample holds one count of this clone. This chain connects TRBV27 to TRBJ2-1; D is ambiguous. V lost 5 bases to trimming and J lost 6 bases, with 8 bases between them. The CDR3 runs 12 residues. Germline V gives CDR1 MNHEY, CDR2 SMNVEV (reference sequence). In nucleotides, the CDR3 is TGTGCCAGCAGTACAAACCGCAATGAGCAGTTCTTC. This encodes CASSTNRNEQFF.

This chain uses TRBV11-3 with TRBJ2-5; no clear D. Germline values: CDR1 SGHNT, CDR2 YENEEA. Trimming removed 1 base from V and 5 bases from J, with 8 bases in between. This CDR3 is 13 amino acids long. The CDR3 DNA sequence: TGTGCCAGCAGCTTAGGCGGAGAGGAGACCCAGTACTTC. Protein sequence: CASSLGGEETQYF. Looking up the rest from reference TRBV11-3 and TRBJ2-5 gives the full variable domain: EAGVVQSPRYKIIEKKQPVAFWCNPISGHNTLYWYLQNLGQGPELLIRYENEEAVDDSQLPKDRFSAERLKGVDSTLKIQPAELGDSAVYLCASSLGGEETQYFGPGTRLLVL.

V is TRBV18 and J is TRBJ2-7; maybe TRBD2 (6 bases). This CDR3 has 13 amino acids. With 4 bases removed from V and 7 bases from J, the gap between germline ends came to 14 bases. CDR1 and CDR2 from the germline V gene are KGHSH and LQKENI. CDR3 sequence reads: CASSQTHGGEQYF. The CDR3 region has the DNA TGTGCCAGCTCACAAACCCACGGGGGAGAGCAGTACTTC.

This sequence joins TRBV2 and TRBJ2-3, with a tentative D call TRBD2 (6 bases). This CDR3 comprises 12 residues. Trimming took off 7 bases at V and 11 bases at J, with 16 bases between the two ends. From germline, CDR1 is SNHLY and CDR2 FYNNEI. Written as DNA, the CDR3 is TGTGCCAGCACCCCGGGAGACCCAGGGCAGTATTTT. The encoded protein is CASTPGDPGQYF.